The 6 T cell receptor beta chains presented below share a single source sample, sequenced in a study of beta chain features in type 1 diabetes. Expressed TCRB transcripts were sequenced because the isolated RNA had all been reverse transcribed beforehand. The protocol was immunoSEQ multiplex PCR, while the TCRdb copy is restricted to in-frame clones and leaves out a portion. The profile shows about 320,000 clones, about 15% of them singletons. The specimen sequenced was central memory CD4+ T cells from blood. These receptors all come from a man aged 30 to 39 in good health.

The CDR3 DNA reads as TGCGCCAGCAGCTCCCTCGGGGGCAATGAGCAGTTCTTC. Protein: CASSSLGGNEQFF. This sequence joins TRBV5-1 and TRBJ2-1; D might be TRBD2 (6 bases). V dropped 3 bases and J dropped 6 bases, with 10 bases sitting between them. The CDR3 has 13 residues. Per germline, CDR1 SGHRS and CDR2 YFSETQ.

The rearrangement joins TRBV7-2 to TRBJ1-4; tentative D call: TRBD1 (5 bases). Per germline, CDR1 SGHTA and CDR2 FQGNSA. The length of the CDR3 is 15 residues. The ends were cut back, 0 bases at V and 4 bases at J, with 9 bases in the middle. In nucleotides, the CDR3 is TGTGCCAGCAGCTTAGCGGGGGGAAATAATGAAAAACTGTTTTTT. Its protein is CASSLAGGNNEKLFF.

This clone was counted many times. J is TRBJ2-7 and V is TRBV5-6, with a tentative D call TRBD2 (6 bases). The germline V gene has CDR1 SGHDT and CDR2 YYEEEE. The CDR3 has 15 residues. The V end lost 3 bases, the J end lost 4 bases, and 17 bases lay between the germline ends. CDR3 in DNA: TGTGCCAGCAGCTCCCTGACCGCGGGGTGGTACGAGCAGTACTTC. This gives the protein CASSSLTAGWYEQYF.

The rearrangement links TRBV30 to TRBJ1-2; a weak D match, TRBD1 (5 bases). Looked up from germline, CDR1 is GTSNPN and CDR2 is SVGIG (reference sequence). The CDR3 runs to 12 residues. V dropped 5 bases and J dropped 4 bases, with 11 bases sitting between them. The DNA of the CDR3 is TGTGCCTGGGACAGTTCTTCCTATGGCTACACCTTC. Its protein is CAWDSSSYGYTF.

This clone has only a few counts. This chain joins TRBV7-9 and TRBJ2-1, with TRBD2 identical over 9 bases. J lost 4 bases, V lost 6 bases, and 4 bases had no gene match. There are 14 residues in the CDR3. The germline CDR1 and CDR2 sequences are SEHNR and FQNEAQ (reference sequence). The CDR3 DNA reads TGTGCCAGCAGGACTAGCGGATCTTACAATGAGCAGTTCTTC. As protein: CASRTSGSYNEQFF.

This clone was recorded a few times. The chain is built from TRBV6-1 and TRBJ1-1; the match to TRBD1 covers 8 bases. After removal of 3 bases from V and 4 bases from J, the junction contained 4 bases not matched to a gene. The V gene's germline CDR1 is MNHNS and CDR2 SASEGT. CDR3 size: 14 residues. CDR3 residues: CASSEDRVSTEAFF. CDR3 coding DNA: TGTGCCAGCAGTGAGGACAGGGTGAGCACTGAAGCTTTCTTT.